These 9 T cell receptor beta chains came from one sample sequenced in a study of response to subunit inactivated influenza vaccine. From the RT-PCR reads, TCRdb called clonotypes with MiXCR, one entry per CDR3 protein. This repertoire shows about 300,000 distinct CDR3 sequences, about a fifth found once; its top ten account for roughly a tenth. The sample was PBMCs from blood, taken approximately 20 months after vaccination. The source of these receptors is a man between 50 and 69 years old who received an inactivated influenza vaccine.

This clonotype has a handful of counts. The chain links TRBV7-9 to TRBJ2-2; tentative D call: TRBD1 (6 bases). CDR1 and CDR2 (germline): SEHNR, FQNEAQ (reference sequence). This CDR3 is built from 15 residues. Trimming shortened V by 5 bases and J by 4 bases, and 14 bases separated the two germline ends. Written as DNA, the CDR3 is TGTGCCAGCAGCAATACAGGGCTGAGCACCGGGGAGCTGTTTTTT. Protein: CASSNTGLSTGELFF. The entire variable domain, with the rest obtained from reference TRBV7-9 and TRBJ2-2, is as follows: DTGVSQNPRHKITKRGQNVTFRCDPISEHNRLYWYRQTLGQGPEFLTYFQNEAQLEKSRLLSDRFSAERPKGSFSTLEIQRTEQGDSAMYLCASSNTGLSTGELFFGEGSRLTVL.

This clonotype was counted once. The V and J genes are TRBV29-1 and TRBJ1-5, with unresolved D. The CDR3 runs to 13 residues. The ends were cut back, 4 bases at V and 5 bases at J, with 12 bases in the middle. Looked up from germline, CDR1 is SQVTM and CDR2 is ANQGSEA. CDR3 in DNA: TGCAGCGTTGGCGACGGAACCCATCAGCCCCAGCATTTT. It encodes CSVGDGTHQPQHF. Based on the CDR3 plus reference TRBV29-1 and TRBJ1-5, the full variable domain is SAVISQKPSRDICQRGTSLTIQCQVDSQVTMMFWYRQQPGQSLTLIATANQGSEATYESGFVIDKFPISRPNLTFSTLTVSNMSPEDSSIYLCSVGDGTHQPQHFGDGTRLSIL.

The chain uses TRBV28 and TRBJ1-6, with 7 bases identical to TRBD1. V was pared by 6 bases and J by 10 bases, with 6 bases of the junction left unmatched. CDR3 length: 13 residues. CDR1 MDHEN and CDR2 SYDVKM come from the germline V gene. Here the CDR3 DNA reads TGTGCCAGCAGAACAGGGGCGCGATCACCCCTCCACTTT. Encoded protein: CASRTGARSPLHF. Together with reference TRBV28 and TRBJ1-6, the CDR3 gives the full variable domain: DVKVTQSSRYLVKRTGEKVFLECVQDMDHENMFWYRQDPGLGLRLIYFSYDVKMKEKGDIPEGYSVSREKKERFSLILESASTNQTSMYLCASRTGARSPLHFGNGTRLTVT.

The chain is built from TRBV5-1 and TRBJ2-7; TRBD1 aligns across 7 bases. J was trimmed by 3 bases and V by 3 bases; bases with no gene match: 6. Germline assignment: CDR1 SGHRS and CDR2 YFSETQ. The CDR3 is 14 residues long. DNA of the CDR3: TGCGCCAGCAGCTACCCAGACAGGGACTACGAGCAGTACTTC. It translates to CASSYPDRDYEQYF.

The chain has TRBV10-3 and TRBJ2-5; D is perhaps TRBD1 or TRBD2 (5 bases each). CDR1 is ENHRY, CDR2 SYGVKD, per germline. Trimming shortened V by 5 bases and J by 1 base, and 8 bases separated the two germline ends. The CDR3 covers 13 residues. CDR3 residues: CAISTGTQETQYF. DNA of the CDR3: TGTGCCATCAGTACCGGGACCCAAGAGACCCAGTACTTC.

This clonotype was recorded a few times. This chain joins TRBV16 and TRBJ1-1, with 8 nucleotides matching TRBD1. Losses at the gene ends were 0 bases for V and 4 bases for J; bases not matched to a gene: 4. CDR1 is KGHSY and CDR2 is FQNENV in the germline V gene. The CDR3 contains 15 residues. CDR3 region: CASSQSWTGPTEAFF. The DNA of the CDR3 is TGTGCCAGCAGCCAATCGTGGACAGGGCCCACTGAAGCTTTCTTT.

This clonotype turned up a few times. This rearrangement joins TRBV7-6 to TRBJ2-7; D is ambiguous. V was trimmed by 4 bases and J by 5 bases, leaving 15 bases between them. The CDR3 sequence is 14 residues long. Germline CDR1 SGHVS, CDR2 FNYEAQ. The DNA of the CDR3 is TGTGCCAGCAGCTCCTCTGGACCGTTGGACGAGCAGTACTTC. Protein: CASSSSGPLDEQYF.

The CDR3 DNA is TGTGCCAGCAGCCATCGCTGGGGGACAGCTTATGGCTACACCTTC. As protein: CASSHRWGTAYGYTF. This chain links TRBV3-1 with TRBJ1-2; TRBD1 matches 7 bases. The V segment lost 3 bases and the J segment 5 bases; nucleotides outside the gene matches: 9. The CDR3 runs to 15 residues. Germline V gives CDR1 LGHDT, CDR2 YNNKEL (reference sequence).

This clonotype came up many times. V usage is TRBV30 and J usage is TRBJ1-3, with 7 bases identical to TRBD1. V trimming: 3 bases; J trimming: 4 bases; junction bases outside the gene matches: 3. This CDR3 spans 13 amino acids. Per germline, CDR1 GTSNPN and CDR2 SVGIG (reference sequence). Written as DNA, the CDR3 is TGTGCCTGGAGAACACAGGGGGGAAACACCATATATTTT. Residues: CAWRTQGGNTIYF.